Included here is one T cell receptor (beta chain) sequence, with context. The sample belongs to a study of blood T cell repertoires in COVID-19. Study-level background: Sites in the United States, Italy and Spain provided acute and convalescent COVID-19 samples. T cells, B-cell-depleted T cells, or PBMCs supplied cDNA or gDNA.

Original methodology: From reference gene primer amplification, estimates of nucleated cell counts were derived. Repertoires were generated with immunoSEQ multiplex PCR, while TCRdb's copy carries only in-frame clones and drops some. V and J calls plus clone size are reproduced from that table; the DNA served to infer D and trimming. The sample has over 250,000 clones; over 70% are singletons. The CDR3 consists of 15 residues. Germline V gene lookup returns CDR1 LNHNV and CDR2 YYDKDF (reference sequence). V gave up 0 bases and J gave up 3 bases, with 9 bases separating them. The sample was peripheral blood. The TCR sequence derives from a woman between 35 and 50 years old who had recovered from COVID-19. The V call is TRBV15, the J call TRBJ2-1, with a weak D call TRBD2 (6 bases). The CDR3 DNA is TGTGCCACCAGCAGAGAGACCGGGGGCTACAATGAGCAGTTCTTC. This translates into CATSRETGGYNEQFF.